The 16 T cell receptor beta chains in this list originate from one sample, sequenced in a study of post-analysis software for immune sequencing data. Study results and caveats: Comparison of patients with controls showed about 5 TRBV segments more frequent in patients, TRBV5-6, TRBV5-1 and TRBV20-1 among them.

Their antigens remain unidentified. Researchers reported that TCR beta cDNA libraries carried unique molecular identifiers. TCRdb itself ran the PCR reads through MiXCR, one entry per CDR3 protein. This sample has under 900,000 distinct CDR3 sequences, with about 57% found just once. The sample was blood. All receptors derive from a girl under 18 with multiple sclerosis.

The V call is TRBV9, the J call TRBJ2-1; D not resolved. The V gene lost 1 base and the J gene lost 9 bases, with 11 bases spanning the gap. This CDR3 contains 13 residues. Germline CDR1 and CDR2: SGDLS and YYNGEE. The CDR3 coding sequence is TGTGCCAGCAGCGTAACCCAGCTCAGTGAGCAGTTCTTC. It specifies CASSVTQLSEQFF. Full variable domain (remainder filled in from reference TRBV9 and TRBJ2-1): DSGVTQTPKHLITATGQRVTLRCSPRSGDLSVYWYQQSLDQGLQFLIQYYNGEERAKGNILERFSAQQFPDLHSELNLSSLELGDSALYFCASSVTQLSEQFFGPGTRLTVL.

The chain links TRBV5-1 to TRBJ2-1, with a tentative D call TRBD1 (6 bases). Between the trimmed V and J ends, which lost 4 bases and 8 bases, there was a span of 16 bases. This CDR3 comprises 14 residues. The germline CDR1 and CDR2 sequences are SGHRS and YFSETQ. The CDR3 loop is CASSAVAGAHEQFF. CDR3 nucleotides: TGCGCCAGCAGCGCCGTGGCAGGGGCACATGAGCAGTTCTTC.

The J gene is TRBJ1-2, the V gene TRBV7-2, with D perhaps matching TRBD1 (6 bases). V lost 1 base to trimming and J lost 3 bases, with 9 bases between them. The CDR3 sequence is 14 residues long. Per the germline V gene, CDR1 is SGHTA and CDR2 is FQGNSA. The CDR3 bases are TGTGCCAGCAGCTTAGGGGACACATACTATGGCTACACCTTC. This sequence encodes CASSLGDTYYGYTF.

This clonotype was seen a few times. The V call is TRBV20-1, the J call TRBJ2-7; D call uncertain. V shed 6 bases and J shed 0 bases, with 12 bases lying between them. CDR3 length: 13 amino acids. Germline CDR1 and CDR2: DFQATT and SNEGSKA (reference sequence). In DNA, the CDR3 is TGCAGTGCGTCCCGAACCGGCTCCTACGAGCAGTACTTC. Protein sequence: CSASRTGSYEQYF.

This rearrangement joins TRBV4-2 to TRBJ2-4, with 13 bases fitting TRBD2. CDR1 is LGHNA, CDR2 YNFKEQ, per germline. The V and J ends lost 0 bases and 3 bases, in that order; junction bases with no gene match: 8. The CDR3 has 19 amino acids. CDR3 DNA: TGTGCCAGCAGCCAAGAGCAACTAGCGGGAGGGCCTGTCAAAAACATTCAGTACTTC. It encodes CASSQEQLAGGPVKNIQYF.

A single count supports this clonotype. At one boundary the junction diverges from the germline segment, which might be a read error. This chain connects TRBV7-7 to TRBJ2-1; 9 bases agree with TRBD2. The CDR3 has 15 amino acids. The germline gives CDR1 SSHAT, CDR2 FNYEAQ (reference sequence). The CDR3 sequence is CASSSLAGSNNEQFF. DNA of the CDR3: TGTGCTAGCAGCTCGCTAGCGGGAAGCAACAATGAGCAGTTCTTC.

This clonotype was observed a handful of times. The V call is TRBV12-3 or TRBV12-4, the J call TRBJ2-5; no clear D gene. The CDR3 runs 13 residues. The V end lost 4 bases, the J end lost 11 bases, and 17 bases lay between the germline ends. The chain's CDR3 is CASSSVRNSEQYF. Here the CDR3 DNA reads TGTGCCAGCAGTTCAGTTAGAAACTCAGAGCAGTACTTC.

The CDR3 sequence: CASSVGGALHTEAFF. In DNA form, the CDR3 reads TGTGCCAGCAGCGTAGGGGGGGCCCTCCACACTGAAGCTTTCTTT. The chain couples TRBV9 to TRBJ1-1; the D gene is possibly TRBD1 (6 bases). Trimming removed 0 bases at V and 3 bases at J, with 12 bases between. CDR1 and CDR2 from the germline V gene are SGDLS and YYNGEE. The CDR3 has 15 amino acids.

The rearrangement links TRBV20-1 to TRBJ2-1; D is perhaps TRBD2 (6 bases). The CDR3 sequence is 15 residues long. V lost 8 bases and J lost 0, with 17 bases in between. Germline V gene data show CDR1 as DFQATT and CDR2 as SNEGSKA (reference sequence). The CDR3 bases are TGCAGTTCGTCATGGCGGGACTCCTCCTACAATGAGCAGTTCTTC. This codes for CSSSWRDSSYNEQFF.

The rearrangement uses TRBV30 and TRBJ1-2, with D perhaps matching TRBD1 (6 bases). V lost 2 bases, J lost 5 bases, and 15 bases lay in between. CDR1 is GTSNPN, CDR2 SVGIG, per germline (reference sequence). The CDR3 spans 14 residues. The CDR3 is CAWSMGGVWYGYTF. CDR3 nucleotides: TGTGCCTGGAGTATGGGGGGCGTATGGTATGGCTACACCTTC.

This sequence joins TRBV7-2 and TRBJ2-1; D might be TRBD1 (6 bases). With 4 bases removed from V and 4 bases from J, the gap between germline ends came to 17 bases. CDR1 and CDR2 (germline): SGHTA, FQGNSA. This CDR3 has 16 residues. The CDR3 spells CASSSQGSLAYNEQFF. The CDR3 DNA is TGTGCCAGCAGCTCCCAGGGGAGCCTGGCTTACAATGAGCAGTTCTTC.

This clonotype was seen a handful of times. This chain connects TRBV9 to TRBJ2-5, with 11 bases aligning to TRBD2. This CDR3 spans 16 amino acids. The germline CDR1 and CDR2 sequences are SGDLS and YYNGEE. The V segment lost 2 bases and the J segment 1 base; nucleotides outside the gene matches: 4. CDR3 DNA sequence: TGTGCCAGCAGCGTCAAGACTAGCGGGGTCCAAGAGACCCAGTACTTC. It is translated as CASSVKTSGVQETQYF.

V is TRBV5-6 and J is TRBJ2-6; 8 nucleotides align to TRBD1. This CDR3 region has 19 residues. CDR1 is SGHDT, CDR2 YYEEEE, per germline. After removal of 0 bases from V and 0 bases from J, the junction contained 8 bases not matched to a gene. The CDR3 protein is CASSLGGQGAVSGANVLTF. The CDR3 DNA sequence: TGTGCCAGCAGCTTGGGGGGCCAGGGGGCTGTCTCTGGGGCCAACGTCCTGACTTTC.

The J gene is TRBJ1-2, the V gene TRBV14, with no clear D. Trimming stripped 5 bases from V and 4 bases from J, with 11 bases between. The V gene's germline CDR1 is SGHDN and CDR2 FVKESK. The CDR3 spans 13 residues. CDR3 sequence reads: CASSAGLFYGYTF. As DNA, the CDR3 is TGTGCCAGCAGCGCAGGTCTATTCTATGGCTACACCTTC. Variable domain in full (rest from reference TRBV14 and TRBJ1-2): EAGVTQFPSHSVIEKGQTVTLRCDPISGHDNLYWYRRVMGKEIKFLLHFVKESKQDESGMPNNRFLAERTGGTYSTLKVQPAELEDSGVYFCASSAGLFYGYTFGSGTRLTVV.

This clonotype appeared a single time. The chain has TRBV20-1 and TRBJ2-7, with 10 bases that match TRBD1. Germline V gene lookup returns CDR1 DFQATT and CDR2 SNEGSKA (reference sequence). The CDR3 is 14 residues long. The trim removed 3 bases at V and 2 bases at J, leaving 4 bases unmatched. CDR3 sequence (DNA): TGCAGTGCTAGGGGACAGGGGTACCCCTACGAGCAGTACTTC. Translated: CSARGQGYPYEQYF.

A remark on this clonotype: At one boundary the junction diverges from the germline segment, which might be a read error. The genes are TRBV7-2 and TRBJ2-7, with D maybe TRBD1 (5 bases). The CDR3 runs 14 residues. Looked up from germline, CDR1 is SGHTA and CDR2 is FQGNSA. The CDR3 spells CASSKPPGSCEQYF. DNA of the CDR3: TGTGCCAGCAGCAAGCCTCCAGGGTCCTGCGAGCAGTACTTC.